This T cell receptor (beta chain) was recovered during a study of radiotherapy plus CTLA-4 blockade in lung cancer. As for the study in general: Objective responses emerged in over 15% of patients, and roughly 32% attained disease control.

Profiled with immunoSEQ multiplex PCR; TCRdb holds only in-frame clones, not every one. The sample has around 85,000 clones, approximately 83% seen once; the top ten hold approximately 2.2%. This clone was observed a few times. What it recognizes is unknown. Findings of the study overall: Early blood T cell clone dynamics reportedly forecast response best, with interferon-beta. After radiotherapy and ipilimumab, tumor-derived clones expanded in peripheral blood.

Germline CDR1 KGHSH, CDR2 LQKENI. The CDR3 has 14 amino acids. Between the trimmed V and J ends, which lost 8 bases and 4 bases, there was a span of 14 bases. The rearrangement uses TRBV18 and TRBJ1-4, with D perhaps matching TRBD1 (5 bases). This clonotype was sampled from a human donor with non-small cell lung cancer who had a partial response to radiotherapy plus ipilimumab. The sequencing used peripheral blood, collected from a patient treated with radiotherapy plus ipilimumab. The CDR3 here is CASTRGGDNEKLFF. The DNA for the CDR3 is TGTGCCAGCACTCGAGGAGGGGATAATGAAAAACTGTTTTTT.